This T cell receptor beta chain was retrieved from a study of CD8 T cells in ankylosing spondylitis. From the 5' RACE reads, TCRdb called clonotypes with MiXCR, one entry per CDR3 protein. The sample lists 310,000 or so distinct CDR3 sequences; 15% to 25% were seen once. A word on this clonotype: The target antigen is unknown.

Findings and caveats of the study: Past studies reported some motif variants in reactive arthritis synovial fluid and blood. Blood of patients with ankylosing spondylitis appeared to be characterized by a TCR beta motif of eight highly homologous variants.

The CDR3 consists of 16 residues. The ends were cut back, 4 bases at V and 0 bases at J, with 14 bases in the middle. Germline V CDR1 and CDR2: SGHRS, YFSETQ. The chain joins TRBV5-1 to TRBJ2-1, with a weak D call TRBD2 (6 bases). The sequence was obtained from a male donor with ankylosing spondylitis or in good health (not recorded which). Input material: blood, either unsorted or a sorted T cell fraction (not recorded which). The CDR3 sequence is CASSTSSASSYNEQFF. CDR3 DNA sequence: TGCGCCAGCAGCACCTCTAGCGCGAGCTCCTACAATGAGCAGTTCTTC.